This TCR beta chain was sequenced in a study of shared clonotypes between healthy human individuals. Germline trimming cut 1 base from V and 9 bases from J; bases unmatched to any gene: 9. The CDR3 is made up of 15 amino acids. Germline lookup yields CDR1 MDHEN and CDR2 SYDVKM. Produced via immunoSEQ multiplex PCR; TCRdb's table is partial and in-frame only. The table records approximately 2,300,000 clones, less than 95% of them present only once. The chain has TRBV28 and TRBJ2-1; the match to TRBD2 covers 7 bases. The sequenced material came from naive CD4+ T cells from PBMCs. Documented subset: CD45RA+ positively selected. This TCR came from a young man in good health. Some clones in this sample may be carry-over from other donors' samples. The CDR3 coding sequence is TGTGCCAGCAGTTTATTCTCGGGAGGACGTTCTGAGCAGTTCTTC. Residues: CASSLFSGGRSEQFF.